This passage covers 3 T cell receptor beta chains from one sample sequenced in a study of T cells after yellow fever vaccination. TCRdb reanalysed the 5' RACE reads using MiXCR and keeps one entry per CDR3 protein. The repertoire holds about 330,000 distinct CDR3 sequences, around 6.8% seen once, with 18% in the top ten. The sequencing here drew on PBMCs, taken approximately 40 days after the first yellow fever vaccination. Receptors originate from a man between 18 and 35 years old who received the YFV17D yellow fever vaccine.

This clonotype turned up a few times. V usage is TRBV7-2 and J usage is TRBJ2-2; possibly TRBD1 for D (5 bases). CDR3 length equals 13 residues. V lost 4 bases and J lost 4, with 7 bases in between. The germline CDR1 and CDR2 sequences are SGHTA and FQGNSA. The CDR3 DNA is TGTGCCAGCAGCTCAGACAGCACCGGGGAGCTGTTTTTT. This gives the protein CASSSDSTGELFF.

The gene calls are TRBV27 and TRBJ2-1; tentatively, D is TRBD1 (6 bases). CDR3 length equals 14 residues. Germline V gives CDR1 MNHEY, CDR2 SMNVEV (reference sequence). The V end lost 2 bases, the J end lost 7 bases, and 12 bases lay between the germline ends. CDR3 coding DNA: TGTGCCAGCAGTTTACTGTGGGGACAAAATGAGCAGTTCTTC. Translated, it gives CASSLLWGQNEQFF.

This clonotype has only a few counts. The chain employs TRBV10-2 and TRBJ1-2; 10 bases are shared with TRBD1. This CDR3 has 14 amino acids. Germline CDR1 and CDR2: WSHSY and SAAADI. Trimming at V came to 5 bases and at J to 4 bases, leaving 4 bases not matched to a gene. The CDR3 DNA reads as TGCGCCAGCAGTTTCGGACAGGGGGTCTATGGCTACACCTTC. Translated, it gives CASSFGQGVYGYTF.